This T cell receptor beta chain was identified in a study of T cell responses to AZD1222 COVID-19 vaccine. Study as a whole: Second-dose schedules of about 4 or about 12 weeks were combined.

Sequencing was performed with immunoSEQ multiplex PCR; in TCRdb, only in-frame clones are kept and a portion is missing. The sample lists over 80,000 clones, more than 80% seen once, with 30% to 40% in the top ten. In this sample, this clone turned up once. The junction departs from germline at one end; a sequencing error may be responsible. The CDR3 totals 13 residues. Germline lookup yields CDR1 SGHAT and CDR2 FQDESV (reference sequence). The chain combines TRBV11-1 with TRBJ1-1; D is ambiguous. This specimen was peripheral blood, taken on day 0 of AZD1222 vaccination. The TCR comes from an adult in good health. CDR3 coding DNA: TGTGCCAGCAGCCTAGCCTTGAACACTGAAGCTTTCTTT. It specifies CASSLALNTEAFF.